These 27 T cell receptor beta chains came from one sample sequenced in a study of T-cell reconstitution after alpha-beta-depleted transplantation in children. A library of TCRbeta sequences, prepared with unique molecular identifiers, was generated. TCRdb used MiXCR to reprocess the PCR reads, holding one entry per CDR3 protein. The data hold 450,000 to 600,000 distinct CDR3 sequences, with over 10% observed a single time. The sequences come from PBMCs, mostly from graft donor cells, collected 360 days after TCRalphabeta/CD19-depleted stem cell transplant. The receptor set was obtained from a male patient between 5 and 17 years old who had a stem cell transplant for acute myeloid leukemia, so the T cells may come from the graft donor.

The table lists this clonotype with a few counts. V is TRBV28 and J is TRBJ1-2, with D possibly TRBD1 on 6 matching bases. Germline CDR1 MDHEN, CDR2 SYDVKM. Trimming stripped 6 bases from V and 8 bases from J, with 25 bases between. The CDR3 totals 16 residues. CDR3 residues: CASSPIGGGPLGGYTF. In DNA, the CDR3 is TGTGCCAGCAGCCCAATTGGGGGCGGTCCCCTCGGGGGCTACACCTTC.

The chain recombines TRBV6-2 or TRBV6-3 with TRBJ2-7; D unresolved. The CDR3 is 13 amino acids. The germline gives CDR1 MNHEY, CDR2 SVGEGT. Trimming removed 6 bases at V and 3 bases at J, with 12 bases between. CDR3 region: CASSPPTDYEQYF. The CDR3 nucleotides are TGTGCCAGCAGCCCCCCGACTGACTACGAGCAGTACTTC.

This clonotype came up a few times. The chain combines TRBV4-3 with TRBJ2-3; D is perhaps TRBD1 (5 bases). The CDR3 consists of 19 residues. V lost 0 bases, J lost 2 bases, and 21 bases lay in between. Germline CDR1 is LGHNA and CDR2 is YSLEER. CDR3 DNA: TGCGCCAGCAGCCAAGAATACAGGACGTTTGGCGGCCCCACAGATACGCAGTATTTT. Encoded protein: CASSQEYRTFGGPTDTQYF.

In this sample, this clonotype turned up a few times. The rearrangement uses TRBV28 and TRBJ2-7; either TRBD1 or TRBD2 may supply D (6 bases each). This CDR3 contains 15 residues. Trimming stripped 1 base from V and 4 bases from J, with 14 bases between. Per germline, CDR1 MDHEN and CDR2 SYDVKM. This CDR3 reads CASSLSLGGLYEQYF. The CDR3 nucleotides are TGTGCCAGCAGTTTATCGCTGGGGGGCCTGTACGAGCAGTACTTC. Full variable domain (missing parts from reference TRBV28 and TRBJ2-7): DVKVTQSSRYLVKRTGEKVFLECVQDMDHENMFWYRQDPGLGLRLIYFSYDVKMKEKGDIPEGYSVSREKKERFSLILESASTNQTSMYLCASSLSLGGLYEQYFGPGTRLTVT.

This clonotype has just a few counts. The CDR3 region has the DNA TGTGCCTGGAGGGGACCTGGGGCCAACGTCCTGACTTTC. Translation gives CAWRGPGANVLTF. The rearrangement joins TRBV30 to TRBJ2-6; D possibly uses TRBD1 or TRBD2 (5 bases each). The CDR3 loop spans 13 amino acids. The V gene lost 3 bases and the J gene lost 2 bases, with 5 bases spanning the gap. CDR1 GTSNPN and CDR2 SVGIG come from the germline V gene (reference sequence).

The genes are TRBV7-3 and TRBJ2-3; 14 nucleotides line up with TRBD2. The CDR3 has 18 residues. Trimming took 0 bases from V and 4 from J; bases not matched to a gene: 6. The germline V gene has CDR1 SGHTA and CDR2 FQGTGA. This chain's CDR3 is CASSLTKPGLAGADTQYF. CDR3 DNA: TGTGCCAGCAGCTTAACGAAACCGGGACTAGCGGGGGCAGATACGCAGTATTTT.

This clonotype has only a few counts. The chain couples TRBV25-1 to TRBJ2-7; tentative D call: TRBD2 (5 bases). This CDR3 is 12 amino acids long. The germline V and J ends were trimmed by 3 bases and 11 bases, with 14 bases remaining between them. CDR1 is MGHDK, CDR2 SYGVNS, per germline. The CDR3 reads CASSDPLRAEYF. CDR3 coding DNA: TGTGCCAGCAGTGACCCCTTACGAGCGGAGTACTTC.

J is TRBJ2-1 and V is TRBV5-1, with TRBD2 matching over 7 bases. Germline CDR1 reads SGHRS; CDR2 reads YFSETQ. The CDR3 has 18 amino acids. V lost 0 bases, J lost 0 bases, and 9 bases stayed unmatched. The CDR3 DNA is TGCGCCAGCAGCTTGGTATCTGGCGGGAGAAGCTCCTACAATGAGCAGTTCTTC. Amino acids: CASSLVSGGRSSYNEQFF.

Only a few counts were recorded for this clonotype. V usage is TRBV5-1 and J usage is TRBJ2-2; the match to TRBD2 covers 12 bases. Per germline, CDR1 SGHRS and CDR2 YFSETQ. Losses at the gene ends were 3 bases for V and 4 bases for J; bases not matched to a gene: 7. The CDR3 loop spans 17 amino acids. CDR3 sequence reads: CASSSGLAGIFTGELFF. The CDR3 DNA sequence: TGCGCCAGCAGCTCTGGACTAGCGGGAATTTTCACCGGGGAGCTGTTTTTT.

This clonotype was seen a few times. V is TRBV28 and J is TRBJ1-2, with 7 bases fitting TRBD1. The CDR3 has 13 residues. With V trimmed by 7 bases and J by 5 bases, 7 bases remained unmatched. Germline lookup yields CDR1 MDHEN and CDR2 SYDVKM. The CDR3 region has the DNA TGTGCCAGCATAGGGGGCAGGGGATATGGCTACACCTTC. Its translation is CASIGGRGYGYTF.

The chain employs TRBV19 and TRBJ2-1, with D maybe TRBD2 (6 bases). Between the trimmed V and J ends, which lost 2 bases and 0 bases, there was a span of 14 bases. This CDR3 has 17 residues. Germline CDR1 LNHDA, CDR2 SQIVND (reference sequence). The CDR3: CASSIIASASSYNEQFF. The CDR3 nucleotides read TGTGCCAGTAGTATAATCGCTAGCGCGAGCTCCTACAATGAGCAGTTCTTC.

This sequence joins TRBV6-5 and TRBJ1-1; the D gene is possibly TRBD1 (6 bases). CDR1 is MNHEY, CDR2 SVGAGI, per germline. The CDR3 spans 11 residues. V was pared by 9 bases and J by 7 bases, with 12 bases between. In nucleotides, the CDR3 is TGTGCCAGTCGAGGGGGGATTGAAGCTTTCTTT. Protein product: CASRGGIEAFF.

The rearrangement joins TRBV7-2 to TRBJ2-4; the D gene is possibly TRBD1 (6 bases). From germline, CDR1 is SGHTA and CDR2 FQGNSA. The CDR3 is made up of 12 amino acids. V was cut by 5 bases and J by 7 bases, with 9 bases left in between. CDR3 residues: CASSTGFNIQYF. In nucleotides, the CDR3 is TGTGCCAGCAGCACAGGGTTTAACATTCAGTACTTC.

This clonotype was seen ten or more times. J is TRBJ2-2 and V is TRBV6-5; 10 bases match TRBD2. The CDR3 consists of 17 residues. The J segment lost 1 base and the V segment lost 6 bases, leaving 8 bases of the junction unmatched. Per germline, CDR1 MNHEY and CDR2 SVGAGI. CDR3 protein: CASSLLGLAENTGELFF. The CDR3 coding sequence is TGTGCCAGCAGCTTATTAGGACTAGCGGAGAACACCGGGGAGCTGTTTTTT.

The chain couples TRBV20-1 to TRBJ2-7; 11 bases are a match to TRBD2. Germline V gives CDR1 DFQATT, CDR2 SNEGSKA (reference sequence). V dropped 6 bases and J dropped 4; count of bases not matched to a gene: 5. CDR3 size: 13 residues. This chain's CDR3 is CSATGLADYEQYF. In DNA form, the CDR3 reads TGCAGTGCCACGGGACTAGCGGATTACGAGCAGTACTTC.

This clonotype was counted at least ten times. The rearrangement joins TRBV20-1 to TRBJ2-1; 10 bases fit TRBD1. This CDR3 spans 16 amino acids. Germline V lookup: CDR1 DFQATT, CDR2 SNEGSKA (reference sequence). With 5 bases clipped from V and 8 bases from J, the junction kept 15 bases outside the gene matches. CDR3: CSAAQGTGTGADEQFF. CDR3 DNA: TGCAGTGCTGCCCAGGGGACCGGGACAGGGGCCGATGAGCAGTTCTTC.

This clonotype has only a few counts. CDR3 bases: TGCAGCGTTGGAGGGGCAAGTCAGCCCCAGCATTTT. Its translation: CSVGGASQPQHF. The genes are TRBV29-1 and TRBJ1-5; TRBD1 might be the D (5 bases). V was trimmed by 4 bases and J by 6 bases, leaving 10 bases between them. The CDR3 is 12 residues long. Germline-derived CDR1 and CDR2 are SQVTM and ANQGSEA.

In this sample, this clonotype turned up many times. This rearrangement joins TRBV11-1 to TRBJ2-1; D is possibly TRBD1 (5 bases). In germline, CDR1 is SGHAT, CDR2 FQDESV (reference sequence). The CDR3 sequence is 20 residues long. V was pared by 6 bases and J by 2 bases, with 29 bases between. The CDR3 region is CASSFPPGRAKDATYNEQFF. Here the CDR3 DNA reads TGTGCCAGCAGTTTCCCCCCCGGCAGGGCCAAGGACGCGACCTACAATGAGCAGTTCTTC.

This clonotype turned up a few times. A read error may account for a junction end that differs from germline. The V gene is TRBV27, the J gene TRBJ2-1; 9 nucleotides agree with TRBD2. The CDR3 sequence is 14 residues long. Germline V gene lookup returns CDR1 MNHEY and CDR2 SMNVEV (reference sequence). The CDR3 DNA reads as TGTGCCAGCAGTTCCTCACCGGGACTAGCAGCAAGATCTTTC. Protein product: CASSSSPGLAARSF.

CDR3 in amino acids: CASSADRRGQGPSGANVLTF. As DNA, the CDR3 is TGTGCCAGCAGCGCGGACCGTCGGGGACAGGGCCCTTCTGGGGCCAACGTCCTGACTTTC. The V call is TRBV9, the J call TRBJ2-6; 9 nucleotides agree with TRBD1. The CDR3 extends over 20 amino acids. Per germline, CDR1 SGDLS and CDR2 YYNGEE. The ends lost 3 bases at V and 1 base at J; junction bases unmatched: 14.

Only a few counts were recorded for this clonotype. V is TRBV18 and J is TRBJ2-1; D remains ambiguous. The ends were cut back, 0 bases at V and 2 bases at J, with 8 bases in the middle. Germline V gene data show CDR1 as KGHSH and CDR2 as LQKENI. The CDR3 has 15 residues. The CDR3 spells CASSPPIPTYNEQFF. For the CDR3, the DNA is TGTGCCAGCTCACCACCTATACCAACCTACAATGAGCAGTTCTTC.

This chain joins TRBV27 and TRBJ2-2; TRBD2 matches 7 bases. Germline V gene lookup returns CDR1 MNHEY and CDR2 SMNVEV (reference sequence). The CDR3 loop spans 17 amino acids. Trimming took 5 bases from V and 4 from J; bases not matched to a gene: 13. The DNA of the CDR3 is TGTGCCAGCAGTCCGACCCCCAAGGGCGGGAGCACCGGGGAGCTGTTTTTT. Translation gives CASSPTPKGGSTGELFF.

The V and J genes are TRBV29-1 and TRBJ2-2; the D is unclear. This CDR3 contains 14 residues. CDR1 and CDR2 (germline): SQVTM, ANQGSEA. Trimming shortened V by 5 bases and J by 3 bases, and 13 bases separated the two germline ends. CDR3: CSVSGVPDTGELFF. In DNA form, the CDR3 reads TGCAGCGTTTCTGGGGTCCCGGACACCGGGGAGCTGTTTTTT.

This clonotype turned up a few times. This chain connects TRBV25-1 to TRBJ1-5, with a tentative D call TRBD1 (5 bases). Germline V gene data show CDR1 as MGHDK and CDR2 as SYGVNS. V gave up 3 bases and J gave up 5 bases, with 8 bases separating them. This CDR3 has 13 residues. Here the CDR3 DNA reads TGTGCCAGCAGTGAGCAGGGTGATCAGCCCCAGCATTTT. Translated: CASSEQGDQPQHF.

This clonotype showed up just a few times. This chain connects TRBV10-3 to TRBJ2-1; D is uncertain. The V end lost 4 bases, the J end lost 3 bases, and 13 bases lay between the germline ends. Germline loops: CDR1 ENHRY, CDR2 SYGVKD. The CDR3 runs to 15 residues. CDR3 protein: CAISVTAISYNEQFF. The CDR3 DNA follows: TGTGCCATCAGTGTGACGGCAATTAGCTACAATGAGCAGTTCTTC.

This clonotype has only a few counts. The CDR3 here is CASSPQRQTGSYEQYF. As DNA, the CDR3 is TGTGCCAGCAGTCCTCAACGTCAGACAGGCTCCTACGAGCAGTACTTC. The rearrangement uses TRBV11-2 and TRBJ2-7; TRBD1 might be the D (6 bases). Germline V CDR1 and CDR2: SGHAT, FQNNGV. The CDR3 is 16 amino acids. V was cut by 6 bases and J by 0 bases, with 18 bases left in between.

This clonotype was picked up a small number of times. CDR3 in DNA: TGCAGTGCCGAGGGGGGGTGGACTAACCACCACCACTACGAGCAGTACTTC. Translation: CSAEGGWTNHHHYEQYF. The gene calls are TRBV20-1 and TRBJ2-7, with D possibly matching TRBD2 (7 bases). V was shortened by 6 bases and J by 3 bases, with 27 bases between the two germline ends. The CDR3 covers 17 residues. CDR1 is DFQATT and CDR2 is SNEGSKA in the germline V gene (reference sequence).